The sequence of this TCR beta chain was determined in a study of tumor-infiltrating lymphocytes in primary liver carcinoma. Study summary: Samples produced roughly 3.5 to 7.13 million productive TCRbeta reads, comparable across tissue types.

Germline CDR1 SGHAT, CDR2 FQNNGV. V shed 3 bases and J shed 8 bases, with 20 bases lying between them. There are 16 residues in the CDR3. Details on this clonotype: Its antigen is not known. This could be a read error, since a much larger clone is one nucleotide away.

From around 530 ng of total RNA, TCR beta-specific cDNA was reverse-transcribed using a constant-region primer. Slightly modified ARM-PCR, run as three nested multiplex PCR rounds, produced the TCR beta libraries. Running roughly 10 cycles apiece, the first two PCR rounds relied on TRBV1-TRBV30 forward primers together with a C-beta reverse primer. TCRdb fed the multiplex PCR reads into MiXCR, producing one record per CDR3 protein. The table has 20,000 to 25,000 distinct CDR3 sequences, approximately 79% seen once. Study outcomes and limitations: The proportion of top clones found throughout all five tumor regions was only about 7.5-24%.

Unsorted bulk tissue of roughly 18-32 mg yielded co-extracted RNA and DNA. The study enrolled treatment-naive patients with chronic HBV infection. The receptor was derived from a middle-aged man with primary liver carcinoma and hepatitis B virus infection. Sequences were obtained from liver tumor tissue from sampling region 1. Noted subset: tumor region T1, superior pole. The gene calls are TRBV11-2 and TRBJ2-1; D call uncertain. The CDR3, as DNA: TGTGCCAGCAGCTTGACCCTTTATACCTTGGGCGATGAGCAGTTCTTC. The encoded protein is CASSLTLYTLGDEQFF.